This T cell receptor beta chain was obtained from a study of identical twins. Study-wide findings and caveats: Partly confounded zero-insertion analyses could result from invariant MAIT and iNKT cells. The degree of excess twin sharing was weaker in beta out-of-frame sequences.

A universal primer site came from template switching; cDNA carried unique molecular identifiers. MiXCR, run by TCRdb on the 5' RACE reads, gives a single entry per CDR3 protein. The sample includes some 590,000 distinct CDR3 sequences, just under 10% of them seen just once. Concerning this clonotype: Its antigen remains unknown.

J gave up 6 bases and V 7 bases, and 8 bases lay outside the gene matches. CDR3 length equals 12 residues. CDR1 and CDR2 from the germline V gene are SQVTM and ANQGSEA. The data were also submitted as part of a second study, on yellow fever vaccine responses in identical twins. In that study: Twins' vaccine T cell responses were reported to seem partly convergent and partly personalized.

Sequencing input: PBMCs. The TCR comes from a woman under 30 in good health. V is TRBV29-1 and J is TRBJ2-7; 8 bases agree with TRBD2. The DNA for the CDR3 is TGCAGCGCCGAAGCCCTAGCGGGCGAGCAGTACTTC. Translating gives CSAEALAGEQYF.